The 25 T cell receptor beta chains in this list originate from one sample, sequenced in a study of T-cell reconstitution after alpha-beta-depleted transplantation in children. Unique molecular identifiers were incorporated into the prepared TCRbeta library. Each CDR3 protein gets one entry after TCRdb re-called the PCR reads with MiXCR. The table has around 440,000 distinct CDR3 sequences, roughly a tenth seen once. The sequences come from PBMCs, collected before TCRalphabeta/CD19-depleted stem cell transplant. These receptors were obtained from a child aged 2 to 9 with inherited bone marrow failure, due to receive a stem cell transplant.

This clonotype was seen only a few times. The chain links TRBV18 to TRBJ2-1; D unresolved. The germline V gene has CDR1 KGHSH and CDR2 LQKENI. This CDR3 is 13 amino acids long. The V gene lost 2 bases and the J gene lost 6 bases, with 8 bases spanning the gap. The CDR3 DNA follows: TGTGCCAGCTCACCAATCCTTGGCAATGAGCAGTTCTTC. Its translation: CASSPILGNEQFF. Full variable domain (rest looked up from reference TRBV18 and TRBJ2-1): NAGVMQNPRHLVRRRGQEARLRCSPMKGHSHVYWYRQLPEEGLKFMVYLQKENIIDESGMPKERFSAEFPKEGPSILRIQQVVRGDSAAYFCASSPILGNEQFFGPGTRLTVL.

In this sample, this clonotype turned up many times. The CDR3 spells CASSLHRRDTEAFF. CDR3 nucleotides: TGTGCCAGCAGTTTGCACAGGAGGGACACTGAAGCTTTCTTT. This rearrangement joins TRBV28 to TRBJ1-1; perhaps TRBD1 as D (5 bases). The CDR3 has 14 residues. The germline CDR1 and CDR2 sequences are MDHEN and SYDVKM. Deletions cut 3 bases from V and 3 bases from J, with 11 bases between.

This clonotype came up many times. CDR3 loop: CASSQQASYNEQFF. The CDR3 nucleotides are TGCGCCAGCAGCCAACAGGCTAGCTACAATGAGCAGTTCTTC. The J gene is TRBJ2-1, the V gene TRBV4-3; D call uncertain. This CDR3 has 14 residues. V was trimmed by 2 bases and J by 3 bases, leaving 8 bases between them. Looked up from germline, CDR1 is LGHNA and CDR2 is YSLEER.

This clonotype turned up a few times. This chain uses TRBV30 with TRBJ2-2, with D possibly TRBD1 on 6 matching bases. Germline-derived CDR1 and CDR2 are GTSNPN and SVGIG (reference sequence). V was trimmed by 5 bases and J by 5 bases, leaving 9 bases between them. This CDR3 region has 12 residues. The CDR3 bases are TGTGCCTGGTCTACAGGGACCGGGGAGCTGTTTTTT. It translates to CAWSTGTGELFF.

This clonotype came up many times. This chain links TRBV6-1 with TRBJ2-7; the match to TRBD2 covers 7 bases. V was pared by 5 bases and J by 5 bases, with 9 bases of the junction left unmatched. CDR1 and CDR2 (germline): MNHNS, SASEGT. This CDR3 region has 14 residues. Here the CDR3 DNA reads TGTGCCAGCAGTCCGGGGAGGGAGCCCCACGAGCAGTACTTC. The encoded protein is CASSPGREPHEQYF.

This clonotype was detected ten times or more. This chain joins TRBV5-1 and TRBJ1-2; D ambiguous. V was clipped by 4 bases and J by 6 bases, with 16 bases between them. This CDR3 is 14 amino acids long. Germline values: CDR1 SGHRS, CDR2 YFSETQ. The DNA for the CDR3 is TGCGCCAGCAGCCCCTTCGGGGTTGCGGATGGCTACACCTTC. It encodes CASSPFGVADGYTF.

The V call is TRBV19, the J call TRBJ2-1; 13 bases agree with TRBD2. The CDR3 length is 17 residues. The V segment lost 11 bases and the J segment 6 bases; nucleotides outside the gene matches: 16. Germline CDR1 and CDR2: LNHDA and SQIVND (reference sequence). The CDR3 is CAGLPGLAGRPVNEQFF. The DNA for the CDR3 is TGTGCCGGCCTACCGGGACTAGCGGGACGGCCTGTCAATGAGCAGTTCTTC.

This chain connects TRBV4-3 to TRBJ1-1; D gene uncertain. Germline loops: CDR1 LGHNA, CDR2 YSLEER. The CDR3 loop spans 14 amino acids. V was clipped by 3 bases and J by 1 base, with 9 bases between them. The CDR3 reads CASSQVGPNTEAFF. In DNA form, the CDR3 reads TGCGCCAGCAGCCAGGTCGGGCCGAACACTGAAGCTTTCTTT.

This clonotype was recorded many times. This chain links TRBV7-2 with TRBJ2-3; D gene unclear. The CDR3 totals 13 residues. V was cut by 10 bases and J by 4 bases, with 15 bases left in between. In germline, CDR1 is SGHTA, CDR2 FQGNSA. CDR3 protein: CATGVGVADTQYF. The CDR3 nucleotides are TGTGCCACCGGAGTTGGGGTTGCAGATACGCAGTATTTT.

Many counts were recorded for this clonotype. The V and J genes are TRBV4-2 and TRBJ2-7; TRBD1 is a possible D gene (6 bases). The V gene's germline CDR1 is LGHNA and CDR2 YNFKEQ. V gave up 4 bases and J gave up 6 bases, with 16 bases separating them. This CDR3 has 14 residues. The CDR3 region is CASSPGAGEFEQYF. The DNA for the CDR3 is TGTGCCAGCAGCCCCGGGGCAGGGGAGTTCGAGCAGTACTTC.

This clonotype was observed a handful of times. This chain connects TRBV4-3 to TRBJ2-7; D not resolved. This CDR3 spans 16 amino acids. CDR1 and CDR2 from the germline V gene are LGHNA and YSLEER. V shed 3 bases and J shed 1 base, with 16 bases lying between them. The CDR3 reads CASSHELRTPSYEQYF. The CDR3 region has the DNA TGCGCCAGCAGCCACGAGCTCCGGACGCCTTCCTACGAGCAGTACTTC.

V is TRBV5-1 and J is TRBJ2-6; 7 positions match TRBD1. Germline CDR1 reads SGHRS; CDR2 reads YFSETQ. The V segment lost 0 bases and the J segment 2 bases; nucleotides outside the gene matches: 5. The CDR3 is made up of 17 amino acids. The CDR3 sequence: CASSLDAGGTGANVLTF. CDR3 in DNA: TGCGCCAGCAGCTTGGATGCAGGGGGTACTGGGGCCAACGTCCTGACTTTC.

This CDR3 is CASSILGEQETQYF. The CDR3 DNA is TGTGCCAGTAGTATTTTAGGGGAACAAGAGACCCAGTACTTC. The V gene is TRBV19, the J gene TRBJ2-5, with a weak D call TRBD1 (5 bases). V was pared by 3 bases and J by 2 bases, with 10 bases between. The germline gives CDR1 LNHDA, CDR2 SQIVND (reference sequence). The length of the CDR3 is 14 residues.

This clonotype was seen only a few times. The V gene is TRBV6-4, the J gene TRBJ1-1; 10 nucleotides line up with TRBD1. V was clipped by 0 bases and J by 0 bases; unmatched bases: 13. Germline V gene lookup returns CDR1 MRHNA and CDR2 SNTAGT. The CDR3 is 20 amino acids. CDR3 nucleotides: TGTGCCAGCAGTGACTCGGCTAAGGTCGGGGGACAGGGGATGAACACTGAAGCTTTCTTT. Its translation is CASSDSAKVGGQGMNTEAFF.

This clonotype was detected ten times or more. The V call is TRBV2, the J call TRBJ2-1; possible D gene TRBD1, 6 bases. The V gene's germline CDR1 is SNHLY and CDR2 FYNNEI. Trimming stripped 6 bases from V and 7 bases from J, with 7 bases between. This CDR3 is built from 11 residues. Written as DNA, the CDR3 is TGTGCCAGCAGAGGACAGAATGAGCAGTTCTTC. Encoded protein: CASRGQNEQFF.

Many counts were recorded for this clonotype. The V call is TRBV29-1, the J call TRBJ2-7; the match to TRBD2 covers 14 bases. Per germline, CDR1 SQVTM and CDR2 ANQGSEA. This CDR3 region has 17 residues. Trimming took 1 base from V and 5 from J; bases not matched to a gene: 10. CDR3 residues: CSVEGGMGLAGVHEQYF. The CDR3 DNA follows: TGCAGCGTTGAAGGCGGAATGGGACTAGCGGGAGTCCACGAGCAGTACTTC.

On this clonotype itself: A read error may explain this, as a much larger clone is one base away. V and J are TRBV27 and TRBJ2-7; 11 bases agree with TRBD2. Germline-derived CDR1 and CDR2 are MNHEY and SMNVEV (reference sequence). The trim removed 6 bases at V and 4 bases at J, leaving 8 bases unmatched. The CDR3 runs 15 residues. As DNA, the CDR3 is TGTGCCAGCAGCCTAACTAGCGGGGGTTGGTACGAGCAGTACTTC. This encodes CASSLTSGGWYEQYF.

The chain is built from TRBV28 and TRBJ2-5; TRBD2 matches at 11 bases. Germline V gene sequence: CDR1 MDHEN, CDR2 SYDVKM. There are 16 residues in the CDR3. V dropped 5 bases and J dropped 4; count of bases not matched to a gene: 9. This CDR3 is CASSPIAGGLRETQYF. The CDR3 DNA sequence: TGTGCCAGCAGTCCGATAGCGGGAGGGCTTAGAGAGACCCAGTACTTC. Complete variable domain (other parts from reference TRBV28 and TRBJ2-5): DVKVTQSSRYLVKRTGEKVFLECVQDMDHENMFWYRQDPGLGLRLIYFSYDVKMKEKGDIPEGYSVSREKKERFSLILESASTNQTSMYLCASSPIAGGLRETQYFGPGTRLLVL.

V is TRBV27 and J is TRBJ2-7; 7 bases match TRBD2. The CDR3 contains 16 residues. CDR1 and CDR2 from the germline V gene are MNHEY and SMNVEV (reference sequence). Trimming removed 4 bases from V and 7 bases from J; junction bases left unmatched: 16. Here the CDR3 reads CASSYRPPGLSGEQYF. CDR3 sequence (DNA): TGTGCCAGCAGTTACCGACCCCCGGGACTAAGCGGGGAGCAGTACTTC.

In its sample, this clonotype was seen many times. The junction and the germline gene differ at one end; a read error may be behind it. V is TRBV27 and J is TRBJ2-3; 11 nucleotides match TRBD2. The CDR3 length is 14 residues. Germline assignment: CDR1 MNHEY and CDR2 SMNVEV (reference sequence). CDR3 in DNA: TGTGCCAGCAGTGCTCTAGCGGGAGGTCCCGCTTCGCTTTTT. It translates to CASSALAGGPASLF.

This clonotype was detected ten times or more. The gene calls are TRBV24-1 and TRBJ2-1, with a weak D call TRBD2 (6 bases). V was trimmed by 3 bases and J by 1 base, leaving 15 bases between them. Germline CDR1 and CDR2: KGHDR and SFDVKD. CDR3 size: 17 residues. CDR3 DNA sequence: TGTGCCACCAGTGATCTGTCCCCCGGGGGTTCCTACAATGAGCAGTTCTTC. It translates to CATSDLSPGGSYNEQFF.

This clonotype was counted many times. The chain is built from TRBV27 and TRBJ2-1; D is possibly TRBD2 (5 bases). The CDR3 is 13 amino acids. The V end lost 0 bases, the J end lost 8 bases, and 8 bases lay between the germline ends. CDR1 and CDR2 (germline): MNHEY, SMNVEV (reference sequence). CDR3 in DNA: TGTGCCAGCAGTTTATCTCTACTAGATGAGCAGTTCTTC. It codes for CASSLSLLDEQFF.

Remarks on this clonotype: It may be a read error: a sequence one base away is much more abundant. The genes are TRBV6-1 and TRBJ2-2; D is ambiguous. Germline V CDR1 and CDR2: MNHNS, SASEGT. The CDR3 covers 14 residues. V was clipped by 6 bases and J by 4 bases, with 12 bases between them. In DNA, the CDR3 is TGTGCCAGCAGCCAACAGTTGACCACCGGGGAGCTGTTTTTT. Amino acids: CASSQQLTTGELFF.

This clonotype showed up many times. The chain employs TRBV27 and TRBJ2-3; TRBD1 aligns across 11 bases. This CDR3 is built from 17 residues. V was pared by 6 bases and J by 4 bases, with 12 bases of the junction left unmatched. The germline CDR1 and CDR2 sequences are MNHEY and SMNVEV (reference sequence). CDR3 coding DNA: TGTGCCAGCAGACACTTCCCCGGGACAGGGGGTCCAGATACGCAGTATTTT. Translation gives CASRHFPGTGGPDTQYF.

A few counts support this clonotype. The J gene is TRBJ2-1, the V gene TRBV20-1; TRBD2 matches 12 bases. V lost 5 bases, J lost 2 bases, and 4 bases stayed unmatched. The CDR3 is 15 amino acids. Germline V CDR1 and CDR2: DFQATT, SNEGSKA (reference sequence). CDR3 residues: CSARLAGVAYNEQFF. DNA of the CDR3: TGCAGTGCTCGACTAGCGGGGGTTGCCTACAATGAGCAGTTCTTC.